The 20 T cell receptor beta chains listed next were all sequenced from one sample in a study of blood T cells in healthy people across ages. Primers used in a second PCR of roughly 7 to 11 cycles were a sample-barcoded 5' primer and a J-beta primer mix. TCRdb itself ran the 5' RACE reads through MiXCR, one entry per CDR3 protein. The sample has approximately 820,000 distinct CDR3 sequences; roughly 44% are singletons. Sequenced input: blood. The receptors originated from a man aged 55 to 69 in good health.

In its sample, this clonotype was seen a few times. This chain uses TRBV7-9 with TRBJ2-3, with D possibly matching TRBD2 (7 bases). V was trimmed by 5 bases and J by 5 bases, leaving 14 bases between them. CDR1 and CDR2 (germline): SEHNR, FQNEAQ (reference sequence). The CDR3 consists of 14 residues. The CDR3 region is CASSPRGAQDTQYF. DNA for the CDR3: TGTGCCAGCAGCCCCCGGGGGGCCCAAGATACGCAGTATTTT.

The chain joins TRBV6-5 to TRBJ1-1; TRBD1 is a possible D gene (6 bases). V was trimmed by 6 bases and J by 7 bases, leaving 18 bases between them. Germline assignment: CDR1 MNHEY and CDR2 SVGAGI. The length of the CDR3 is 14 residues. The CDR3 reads CASRPQGVGYEAFF. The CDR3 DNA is TGTGCCAGCAGGCCACAGGGAGTTGGATATGAAGCTTTCTTT.

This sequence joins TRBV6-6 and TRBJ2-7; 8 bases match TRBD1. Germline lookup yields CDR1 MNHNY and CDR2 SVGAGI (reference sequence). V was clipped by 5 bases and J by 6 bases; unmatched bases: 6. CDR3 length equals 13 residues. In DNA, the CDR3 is TGTGCCAGCAGTAGCAACACAGGGGGCGAGCAGTACTTC. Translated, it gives CASSSNTGGEQYF.

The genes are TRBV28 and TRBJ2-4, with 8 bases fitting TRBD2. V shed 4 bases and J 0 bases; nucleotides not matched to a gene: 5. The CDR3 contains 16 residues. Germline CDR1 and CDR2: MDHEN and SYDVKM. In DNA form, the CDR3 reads TGTGCCAGCAGTTACGGGGGGGCGCAAGCCAAAAACATTCAGTACTTC. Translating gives CASSYGGAQAKNIQYF.

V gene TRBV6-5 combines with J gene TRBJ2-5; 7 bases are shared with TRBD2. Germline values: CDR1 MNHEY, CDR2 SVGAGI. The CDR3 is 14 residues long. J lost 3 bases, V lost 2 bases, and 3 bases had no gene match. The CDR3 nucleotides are TGTGCCAGCAGTTACGGGGGGGGGGAAGAGACCCAGTACTTC. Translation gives CASSYGGGEETQYF.

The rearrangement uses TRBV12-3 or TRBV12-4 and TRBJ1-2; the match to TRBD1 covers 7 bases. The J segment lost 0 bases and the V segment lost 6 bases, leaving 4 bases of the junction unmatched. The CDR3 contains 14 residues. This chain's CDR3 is CASRGQATNYGYTF. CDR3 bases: TGTGCCAGCAGAGGACAGGCCACTAACTATGGCTACACCTTC.

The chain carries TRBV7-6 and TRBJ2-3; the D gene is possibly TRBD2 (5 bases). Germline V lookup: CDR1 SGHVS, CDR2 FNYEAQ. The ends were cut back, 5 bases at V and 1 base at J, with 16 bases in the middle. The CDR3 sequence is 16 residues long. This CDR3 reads CASSQSWGAGTDTQYF. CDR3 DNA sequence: TGTGCCAGCAGCCAGAGTTGGGGAGCTGGCACAGATACGCAGTATTTT.

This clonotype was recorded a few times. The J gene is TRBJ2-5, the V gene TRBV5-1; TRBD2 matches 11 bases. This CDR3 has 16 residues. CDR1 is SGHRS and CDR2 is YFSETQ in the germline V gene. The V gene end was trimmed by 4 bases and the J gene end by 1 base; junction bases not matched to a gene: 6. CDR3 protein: CASSGRLAGLQETQYF. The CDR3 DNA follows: TGCGCCAGCAGCGGAAGACTAGCGGGGCTCCAAGAGACCCAGTACTTC. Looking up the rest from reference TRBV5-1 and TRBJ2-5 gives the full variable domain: KAGVTQTPRYLIKTRGQQVTLSCSPISGHRSVSWYQQTPGQGLQFLFEYFSETQRNKGNFPGRFSGRQFSNSRSEMNVSTLELGDSALYLCASSGRLAGLQETQYFGPGTRLLVL.

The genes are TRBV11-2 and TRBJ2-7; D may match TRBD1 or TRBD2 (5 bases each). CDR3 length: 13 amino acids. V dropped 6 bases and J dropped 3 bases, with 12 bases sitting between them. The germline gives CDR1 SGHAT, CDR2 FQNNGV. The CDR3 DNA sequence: TGTGCCAGCAGGCAGGGACCCGTCTACGAGCAGTACTTC. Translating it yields CASRQGPVYEQYF.

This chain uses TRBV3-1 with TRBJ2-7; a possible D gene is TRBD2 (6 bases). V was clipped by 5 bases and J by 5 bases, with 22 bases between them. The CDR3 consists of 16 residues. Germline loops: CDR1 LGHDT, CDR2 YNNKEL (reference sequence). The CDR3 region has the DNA TGTGCCAGCAGCGCCCGACTAGATGCCTACGTCGACGAGCAGTACTTC. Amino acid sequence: CASSARLDAYVDEQYF.

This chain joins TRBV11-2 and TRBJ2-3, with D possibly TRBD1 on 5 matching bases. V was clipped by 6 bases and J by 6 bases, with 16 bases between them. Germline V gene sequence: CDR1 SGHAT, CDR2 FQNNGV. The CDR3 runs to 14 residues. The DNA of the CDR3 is TGTGCCAGCAGACCGTCGGGCCGACAGGATACGCAGTATTTT. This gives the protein CASRPSGRQDTQYF. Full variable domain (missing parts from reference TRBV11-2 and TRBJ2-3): EAGVAQSPRYKIIEKRQSVAFWCNPISGHATLYWYQQILGQGPKLLIQFQNNGVVDDSQLPKDRFSAERLKGVDSTLKIQPAKLEDSAVYLCASRPSGRQDTQYFGPGTRLTVL.

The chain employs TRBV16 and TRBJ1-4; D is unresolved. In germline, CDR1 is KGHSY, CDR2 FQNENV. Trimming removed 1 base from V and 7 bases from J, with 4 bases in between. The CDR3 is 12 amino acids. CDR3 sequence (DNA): TGTGCCAGCAGCCAATACGGTGAAAAACTGTTTTTT. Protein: CASSQYGEKLFF.

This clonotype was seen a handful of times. The CDR3: CAISEPKTGVNYGYTF. CDR3 nucleotide sequence: TGTGCCATCAGTGAGCCGAAGACAGGGGTGAACTATGGCTACACCTTC. This sequence joins TRBV10-3 and TRBJ1-2, with TRBD1 matching 8 bases. The CDR3 extends over 16 amino acids. With 2 bases clipped from V and 2 bases from J, the junction kept 7 bases outside the gene matches. The germline CDR1 and CDR2 sequences are ENHRY and SYGVKD.

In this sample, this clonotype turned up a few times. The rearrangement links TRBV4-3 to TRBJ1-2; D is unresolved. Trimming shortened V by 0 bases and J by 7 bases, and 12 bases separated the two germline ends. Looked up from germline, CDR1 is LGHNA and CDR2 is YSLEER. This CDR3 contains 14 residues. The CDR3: CASSQDYSGGGYTF. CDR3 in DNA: TGCGCCAGCAGCCAAGATTATTCAGGAGGTGGCTACACCTTC.

CDR3 protein: CASSPSSGANSYNEQFF. The CDR3 bases are TGTGCCAGCAGCCCGAGTAGCGGGGCGAACTCCTACAATGAGCAGTTCTTC. The chain links TRBV13 to TRBJ2-1; 8 nucleotides match TRBD2. V was clipped by 5 bases and J by 0 bases; unmatched bases: 9. CDR1 and CDR2 from the germline V gene are PRHDT and FYEKMQ (reference sequence). CDR3 length: 17 residues.

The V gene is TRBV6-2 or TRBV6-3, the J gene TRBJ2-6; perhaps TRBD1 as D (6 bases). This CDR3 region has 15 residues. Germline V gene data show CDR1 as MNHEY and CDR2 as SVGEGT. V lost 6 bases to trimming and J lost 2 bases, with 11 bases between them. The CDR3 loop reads CASRGGGAGANVLTF. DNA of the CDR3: TGTGCCAGCAGGGGTGGGGGCGCTGGGGCCAACGTCCTGACTTTC.

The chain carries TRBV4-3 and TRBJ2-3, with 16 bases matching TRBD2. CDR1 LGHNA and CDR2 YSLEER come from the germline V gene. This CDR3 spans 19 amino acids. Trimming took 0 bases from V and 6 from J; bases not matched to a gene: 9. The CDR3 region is CASSQDPRGLAGGRDTQYF. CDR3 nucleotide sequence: TGCGCCAGCAGCCAAGATCCCCGGGGACTAGCGGGGGGGCGGGATACGCAGTATTTT.

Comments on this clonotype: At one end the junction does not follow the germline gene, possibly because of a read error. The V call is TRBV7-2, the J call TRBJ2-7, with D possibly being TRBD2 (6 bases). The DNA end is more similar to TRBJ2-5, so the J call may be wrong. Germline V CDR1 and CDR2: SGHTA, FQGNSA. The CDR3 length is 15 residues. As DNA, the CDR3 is TGTGCCGGCAGGCCCAGGACTGCGGGGAGGGAGACCCAGTACTTC. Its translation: CAGRPRTAGRETQYF.

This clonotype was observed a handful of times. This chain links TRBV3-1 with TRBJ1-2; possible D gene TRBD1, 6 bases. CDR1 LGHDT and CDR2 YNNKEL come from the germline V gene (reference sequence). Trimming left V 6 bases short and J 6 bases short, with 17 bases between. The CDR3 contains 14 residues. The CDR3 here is CASSWTDVRDGYTF. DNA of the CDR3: TGTGCCAGCAGTTGGACAGACGTCAGGGATGGCTACACCTTC.

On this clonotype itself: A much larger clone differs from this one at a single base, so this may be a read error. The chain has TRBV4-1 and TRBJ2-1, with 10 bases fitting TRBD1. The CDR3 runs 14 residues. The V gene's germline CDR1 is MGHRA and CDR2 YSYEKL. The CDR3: CASRDRGASDERFF. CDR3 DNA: TGCGCCAGCAGGGACAGGGGGGCGTCGGATGAGCGGTTCTTC.